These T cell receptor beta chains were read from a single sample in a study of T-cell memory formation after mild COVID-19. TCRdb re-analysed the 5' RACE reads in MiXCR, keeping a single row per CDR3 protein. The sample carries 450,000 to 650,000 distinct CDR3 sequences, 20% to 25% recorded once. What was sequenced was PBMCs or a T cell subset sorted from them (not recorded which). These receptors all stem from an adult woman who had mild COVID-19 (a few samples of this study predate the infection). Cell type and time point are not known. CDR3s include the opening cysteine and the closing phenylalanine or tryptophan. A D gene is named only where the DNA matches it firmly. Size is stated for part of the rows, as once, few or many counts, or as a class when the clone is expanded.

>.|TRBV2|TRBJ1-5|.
TGTGCCAGCAGTGAAGCCGCGAAGACAGAAAATCAGCCCCAGCATTTT
CASSEAAKTENQPQHF
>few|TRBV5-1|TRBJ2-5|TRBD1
TGCGCCAGCAGCTTCAGGGGGCTCGAGGAGACCCAGTACTTC
CASSFRGLEETQYF
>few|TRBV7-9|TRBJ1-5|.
TGTGCCAGCAGCTTAGAGTCGGTCGGGGAGCGAAGCAATCAGCCCCAGCATTTT
CASSLESVGERSNQPQHF
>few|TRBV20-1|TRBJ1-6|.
TGCAGTGCTAGGAGAAGCAGGGACTCACCCCTCCACTTT
CSARRSRDSPLHF
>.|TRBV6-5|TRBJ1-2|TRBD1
TGTGCCAGCAGCCAGGGACAGGCGAATGGCTACACCTTC
CASSQGQANGYTF
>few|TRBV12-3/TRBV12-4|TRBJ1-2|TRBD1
TGTGCCAGCAGAGCGACGGGACAGGGCTCTGGCTACACCTTC
CASRATGQGSGYTF
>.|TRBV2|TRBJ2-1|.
TGTGCCAGCAACTCGATTAGCCGCAATGAGCAGTTCTTC
CASNSISRNEQFF
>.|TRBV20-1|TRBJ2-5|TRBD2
TGCAGTGCCAGTAGCGGGGGAAAAGAGACCCAGTACTTC
CSASSGGKETQYF
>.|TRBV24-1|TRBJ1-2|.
TGTGCCACCAGTGAGGGACCCCAGAGGGGTGGCTACACCTTC
CATSEGPQRGGYTF
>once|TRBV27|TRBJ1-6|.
TGTGCCAGCAGTTACCACAGGGATAATTCACCCCTCCACTTT
CASSYHRDNSPLHF
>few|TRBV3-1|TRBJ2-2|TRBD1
TGTGCCAGCAGCCAAGTGAACACAGGGGAGTTCGGGGAGCTGTTTTTT
CASSQVNTGEFGELFF
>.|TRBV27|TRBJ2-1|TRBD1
TGTGCCAGCAGTCCCACAGGGACAGGGGGGAACAATGAGCAGTTCTTC
CASSPTGTGGNNEQFF
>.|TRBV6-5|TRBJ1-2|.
TGTGCCAGCAGCAAGGGGATGAACTATGGCTACACCTTC
CASSKGMNYGYTF
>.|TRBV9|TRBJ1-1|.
TGTGCCAGCAGCGTAGAGGGAGGGCTTAACACTGAAGCTTTCTTT
CASSVEGGLNTEAFF
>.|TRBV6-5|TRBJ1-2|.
TGTGCCAGCAGTTACACGCAGCAACGAGGCTACACCTTC
CASSYTQQRGYTF
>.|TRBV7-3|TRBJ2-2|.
TGTGCCAGCGGTGCGGGCCTGAACACCGGGGAGCTGTTTTTT
CASGAGLNTGELFF
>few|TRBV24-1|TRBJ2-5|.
TGTGCCACCAGTGACGGGTGGGAGACCCAGTACTTC
CATSDGWETQYF
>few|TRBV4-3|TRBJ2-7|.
TGCGCCAGCAGCCCGGCACTGGGCCTCTACGAGCAGTACTTC
CASSPALGLYEQYF